The clone carrying this T cell receptor (beta chain) was counted at least ten times. Antigen unknown. The library was designed around alpha chains, so this beta chain is a stray read whose abundance carries little weight. Using its own MiXCR run on the 5' RACE reads, TCRdb lists one record per CDR3 protein. The sample has about 16,000 distinct CDR3 sequences, roughly 7% seen once. Time point in this sample: sample taken at primary tumor resection. This entry is derived from a study of spatial heterogeneity in lung cancer. Study as a whole: The study consistently detected more beta-chain than alpha-chain sequences. Study-level results: Estimated coverage of tumor T cells was about 7% for alpha and around 14% for beta chains. Tumor mutation count correlated with how many alpha and beta TCRs expanded intratumorally.

Germline trimming cut 5 bases from V and 1 base from J; bases unmatched to any gene: 6. The CDR3 consists of 16 residues. Germline V gene lookup returns CDR1 MNHNS and CDR2 SASEGT. This TCR came from a female donor with early-stage non-small cell lung cancer. Sample: lung tumor tissue, taken at surgery. The rearrangement uses TRBV6-1 and TRBJ2-2, with TRBD2 matching over 8 bases. The CDR3 coding sequence is TGTGCCAGCAGTCCTACTAGCGGACTGAACACCGGGGAGCTGTTTTTT. Amino acid sequence: CASSPTSGLNTGELFF.